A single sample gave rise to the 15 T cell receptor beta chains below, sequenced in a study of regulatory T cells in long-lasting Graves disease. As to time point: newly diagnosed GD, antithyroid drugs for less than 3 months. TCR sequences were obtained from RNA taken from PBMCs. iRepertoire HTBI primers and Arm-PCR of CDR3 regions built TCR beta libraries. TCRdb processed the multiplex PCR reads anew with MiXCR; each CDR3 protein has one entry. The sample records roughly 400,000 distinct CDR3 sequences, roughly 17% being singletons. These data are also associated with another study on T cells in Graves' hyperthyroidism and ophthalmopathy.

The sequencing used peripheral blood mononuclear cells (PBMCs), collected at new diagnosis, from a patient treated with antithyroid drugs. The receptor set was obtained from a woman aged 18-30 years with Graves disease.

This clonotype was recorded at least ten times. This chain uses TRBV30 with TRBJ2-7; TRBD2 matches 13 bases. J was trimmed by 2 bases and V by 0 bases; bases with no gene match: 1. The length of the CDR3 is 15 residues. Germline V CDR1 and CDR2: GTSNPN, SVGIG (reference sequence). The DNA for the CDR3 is TGTGCCTGGAGTGTACTAGCGGGAGGGCCCTACGAGCAGTACTTC. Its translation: CAWSVLAGGPYEQYF.

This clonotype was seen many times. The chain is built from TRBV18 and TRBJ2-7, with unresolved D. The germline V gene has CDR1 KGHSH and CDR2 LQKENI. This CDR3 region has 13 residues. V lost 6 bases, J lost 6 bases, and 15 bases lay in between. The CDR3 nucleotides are TGTGCCAGCTCTTCGGGCGCCGTAGGCGAGCAGTACTTC. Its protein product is CASSSGAVGEQYF.

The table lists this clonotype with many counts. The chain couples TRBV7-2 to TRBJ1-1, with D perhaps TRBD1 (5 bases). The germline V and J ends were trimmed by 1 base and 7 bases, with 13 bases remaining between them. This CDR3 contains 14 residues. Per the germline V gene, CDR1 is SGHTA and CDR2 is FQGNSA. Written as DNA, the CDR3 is TGTGCCAGCAGCTTAGGACGGGGACGGCGTGAAGCTTTCTTT. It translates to CASSLGRGRREAFF. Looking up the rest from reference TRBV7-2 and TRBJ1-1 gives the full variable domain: GAGVSQSPSNKVTEKGKDVELRCDPISGHTALYWYRQSLGQGLEFLIYFQGNSAPDKSGLPSDRFSAERTGGSVSTLTIQRTQQEDSAVYLCASSLGRGRREAFFGQGTRLTVV.

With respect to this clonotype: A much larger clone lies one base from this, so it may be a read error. The CDR3 DNA is TGTGCCAGCAGCTTGACAGGGCCCGGGGAGCTGTTTTTT. Residues: CASSLTGPGELFF. The V and J genes are TRBV7-2 and TRBJ2-2; TRBD1 agrees at 7 bases. CDR1 is SGHTA, CDR2 FQGNSA, per germline. V was pared by 3 bases and J by 6 bases, with 1 base of the junction left unmatched. The CDR3 length is 13 residues.

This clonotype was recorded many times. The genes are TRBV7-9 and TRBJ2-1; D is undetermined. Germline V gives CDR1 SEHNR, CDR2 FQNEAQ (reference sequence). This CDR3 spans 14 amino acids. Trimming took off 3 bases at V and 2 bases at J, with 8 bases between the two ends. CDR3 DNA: TGTGCCAGCAGCTTGGACGGTGCCTACAATGAGCAGTTCTTC. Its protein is CASSLDGAYNEQFF.

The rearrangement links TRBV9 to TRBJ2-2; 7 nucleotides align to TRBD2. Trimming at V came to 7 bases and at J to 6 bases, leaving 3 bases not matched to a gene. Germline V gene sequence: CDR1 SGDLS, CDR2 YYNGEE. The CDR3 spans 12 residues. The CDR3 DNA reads TGTGCCAGCGCGGGAGTTTCCGGGGAGCTGTTTTTT. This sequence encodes CASAGVSGELFF.

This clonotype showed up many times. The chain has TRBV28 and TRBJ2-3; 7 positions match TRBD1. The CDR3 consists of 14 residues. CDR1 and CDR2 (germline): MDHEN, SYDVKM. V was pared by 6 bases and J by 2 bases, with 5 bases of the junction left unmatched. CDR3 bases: TGTGCCAGCAGAGACGACAGGGTCACAGATACGCAGTATTTT. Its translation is CASRDDRVTDTQYF.

The CDR3: CASSVLTVGYGYTF. The CDR3, as DNA: TGTGCCAGCAGCGTTTTGACAGTCGGCTATGGCTACACCTTC. V usage is TRBV11-2 and J usage is TRBJ1-2; possibly TRBD1 for D (5 bases). With 5 bases removed from V and 4 bases from J, the gap between germline ends came to 14 bases. Per the germline V gene, CDR1 is SGHAT and CDR2 is FQNNGV. The CDR3 extends over 14 amino acids.

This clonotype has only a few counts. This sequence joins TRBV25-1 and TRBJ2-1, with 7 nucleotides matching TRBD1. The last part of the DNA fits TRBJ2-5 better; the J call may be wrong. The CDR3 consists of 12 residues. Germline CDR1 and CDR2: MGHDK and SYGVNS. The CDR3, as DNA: TGTGCCAGCATGGCAGGGGGAGAGACCCAGTACTTC. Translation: CASMAGGETQYF.

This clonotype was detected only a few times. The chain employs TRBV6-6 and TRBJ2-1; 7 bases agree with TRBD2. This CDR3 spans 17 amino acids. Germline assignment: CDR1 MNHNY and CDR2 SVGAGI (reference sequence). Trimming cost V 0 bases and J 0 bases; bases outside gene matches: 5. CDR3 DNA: TGTGCCAGCAGTTACTCGATGTGGGGGGGCTCCTACAATGAGCAGTTCTTC. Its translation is CASSYSMWGGSYNEQFF.

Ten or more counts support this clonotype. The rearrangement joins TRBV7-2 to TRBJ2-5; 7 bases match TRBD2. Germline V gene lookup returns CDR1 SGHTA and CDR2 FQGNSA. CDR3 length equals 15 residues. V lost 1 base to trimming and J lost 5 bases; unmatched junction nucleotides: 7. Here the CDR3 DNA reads TGTGCCAGCAGCTTAGTGCGGGGGAGCGGGGAGACCCAGTACTTC. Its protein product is CASSLVRGSGETQYF.

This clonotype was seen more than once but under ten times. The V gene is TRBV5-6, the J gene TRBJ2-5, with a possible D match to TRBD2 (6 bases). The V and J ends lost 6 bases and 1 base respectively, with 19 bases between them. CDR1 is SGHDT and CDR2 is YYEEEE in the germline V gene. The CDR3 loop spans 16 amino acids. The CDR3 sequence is CASTNPSGGIQETQYF. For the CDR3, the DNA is TGTGCCAGCACCAACCCTTCCGGGGGTATCCAAGAGACCCAGTACTTC. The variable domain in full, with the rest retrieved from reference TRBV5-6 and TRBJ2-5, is DAGVTQSPTHLIKTRGQQVTLRCSPKSGHDTVSWYQQALGQGPQFIFQYYEEEERQRGNFPDRFSGHQFPNYSSELNVNALLLGDSALYLCASTNPSGGIQETQYFGPGTRLLVL.

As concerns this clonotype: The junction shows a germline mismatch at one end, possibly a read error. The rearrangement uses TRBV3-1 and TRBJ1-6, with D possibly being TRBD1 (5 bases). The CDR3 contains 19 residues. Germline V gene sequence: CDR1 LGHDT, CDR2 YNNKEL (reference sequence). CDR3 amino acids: CAGSQGGAGRGSYNSPLHF. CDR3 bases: TGTGCCGGCAGCCAAGGTGGTGCAGGAAGGGGCTCCTATAATTCACCCCTCCACTTT.

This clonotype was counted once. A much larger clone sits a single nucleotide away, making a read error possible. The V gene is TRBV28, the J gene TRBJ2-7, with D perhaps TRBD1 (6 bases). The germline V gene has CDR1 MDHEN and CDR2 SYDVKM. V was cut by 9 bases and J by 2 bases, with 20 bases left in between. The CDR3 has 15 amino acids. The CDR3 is CASRRPVGQTYEQYF. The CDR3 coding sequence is TGTGCCAGTCGAAGGCCTGTTGGACAGACCTACGAGCAGTACTTC.

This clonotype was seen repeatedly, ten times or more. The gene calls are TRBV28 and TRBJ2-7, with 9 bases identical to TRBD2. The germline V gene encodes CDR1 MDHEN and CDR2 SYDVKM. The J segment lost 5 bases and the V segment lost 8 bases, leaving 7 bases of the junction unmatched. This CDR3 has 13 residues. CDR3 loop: CASSGREGDEQYF. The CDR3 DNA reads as TGTGCCAGCTCAGGGCGGGAGGGCGACGAGCAGTACTTC.